The 2 T cell receptor beta chains given below trace back to one sample, sequenced in a study of blood T cell repertoires in COVID-19. Clones were sequenced by immunoSEQ multiplex PCR, and TCRdb holds only the in-frame ones, with some missing. Here the sample spans nearly 200,000 clones, approximately 83% being singletons. The sequencing input was PBMCs or T cells enriched from blood (not recorded which). These receptors all stem from a man aged 40-50 years who had recovered from COVID-19.

V is TRBV3-1 (or the pseudogene TRBV3-2) and J is TRBJ1-1; D may be TRBD1 (5 bases). This CDR3 contains 15 residues. Looked up from germline, CDR1 is LGHDT and CDR2 is YNNKEL (reference sequence). Trimming removed 0 bases at V and 3 bases at J, with 11 bases between. CDR3 coding DNA: TGTGCCAGCAGCCAAGATGGAAGGGGTGACACTGAAGCTTTCTTT. This gives the protein CASSQDGRGDTEAFF.

This rearrangement joins TRBV4-2 to TRBJ1-5, with D maybe TRBD1 (5 bases). The CDR3 sequence is 15 residues long. Trimming pared 0 bases from V and 7 bases from J, leaving 13 bases between. The germline gives CDR1 LGHNA, CDR2 YNFKEQ. This CDR3 is CASSQDRQGGQPQHF. The CDR3 DNA reads TGTGCCAGCAGCCAAGATCGGCAGGGCGGCCAGCCCCAGCATTTT.